These T cell receptor beta chains were read from a single sample in a study of cytomegalovirus exposure and HLA in healthy donors. Profiled with immunoSEQ multiplex PCR; TCRdb holds only in-frame clones, not every one. The repertoire holds around 120,000 clones, around nine tenths seen once, with about 6% in the top ten. Sequencing was performed on PBMCs. These TCRs come from a woman under 30 in good health and CMV-seropositive. CDR3s include the opening cysteine and the closing phenylalanine or tryptophan. Fields, in order: D gene, V gene, J gene, CDR3 protein, CDR3 DNA. The D gene is left open where the match is weak.

-	TRBV5-1	TRBJ1-2	CASSSGTSGYTF	TGCGCCAGCAGCTCCGGGACTTCTGGCTACACCTTC
-	TRBV10-3	TRBJ2-7	CAIFRPGLDEQYF	TGTGCTATATTTCGACCCGGGTTGGACGAGCAGTACTTC
TRBD1	TRBV5-1	TRBJ2-1	CASSTDRGPRSSEQFF	TGCGCCAGCAGCACGGACAGGGGCCCCCGGAGTTCCGAGCAGTTCTTC
-	TRBV19	TRBJ2-3	CASSMGLGTDTQYF	TGTGCCAGTAGTATGGGACTCGGCACAGATACGCAGTATTTT
TRBD2	TRBV18	TRBJ2-3	CASSPRTSKTDTQYF	TGTGCCAGCTCACCGAGGACTAGCAAGACAGATACGCAGTATTTT
-	TRBV6-1	TRBJ1-1	CASSVGEGTTEAFF	TGTGCCAGCAGTGTCGGGGAGGGGACGACTGAAGCTTTCTTT
TRBD2	TRBV6-1	TRBJ2-5	CASSGGGAGGPGETQYF	TGTGCCAGCAGTGGAGGGGGAGCGGGAGGGCCGGGAGAGACCCAGTACTTC
-	TRBV7-9	TRBJ1-6	CASGRQSLRLLHF	TGTGCCAGCGGACGACAGTCGCTACGACTCCTCCACTTT
TRBD2	TRBV9	TRBJ2-3	CASSTRLAGDPTDTQYF	TGTGCCAGCAGCACCCGACTAGCGGGGGACCCCACAGATACGCAGTATTTT
-	TRBV11-2	TRBJ2-1	CASSLELTRGEQFF	TGTGCCAGCAGCTTAGAACTCACTCGTGGTGAGCAGTTCTTC
TRBD2	TRBV27	TRBJ2-5	CASSLQAGGPQTQYF	TGTGCCAGCAGTTTGCAGGCGGGAGGGCCTCAGACCCAGTACTTC
TRBD1	TRBV19	TRBJ1-1	CASSPDRVYTEAFF	TGTGCCAGTAGTCCTGACAGGGTCTACACTGAAGCTTTCTTT
-	TRBV7-9	TRBJ2-2	CASRHGVALIGELFF	TGTGCCAGCAGACACGGGGTAGCCCTGATCGGGGAGCTGTTTTTT
TRBD1	TRBV7-8	TRBJ1-1	CASSLPETGINTEAFF	TGTGCCAGCAGCTTACCAGAGACAGGGATAAACACTGAAGCTTTCTTT